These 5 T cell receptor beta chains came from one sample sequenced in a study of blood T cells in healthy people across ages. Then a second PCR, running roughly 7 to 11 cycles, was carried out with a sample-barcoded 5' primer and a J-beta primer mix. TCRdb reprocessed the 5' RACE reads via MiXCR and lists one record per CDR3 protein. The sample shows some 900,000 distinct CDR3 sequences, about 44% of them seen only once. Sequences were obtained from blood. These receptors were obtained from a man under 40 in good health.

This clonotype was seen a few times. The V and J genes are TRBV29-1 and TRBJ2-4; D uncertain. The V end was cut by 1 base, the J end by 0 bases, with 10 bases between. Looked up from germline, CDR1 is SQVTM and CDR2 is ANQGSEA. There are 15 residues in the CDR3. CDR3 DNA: TGCAGCGTTGAAGTCCATGACCGAGCCAAAAACATTCAGTACTTC. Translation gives CSVEVHDRAKNIQYF.

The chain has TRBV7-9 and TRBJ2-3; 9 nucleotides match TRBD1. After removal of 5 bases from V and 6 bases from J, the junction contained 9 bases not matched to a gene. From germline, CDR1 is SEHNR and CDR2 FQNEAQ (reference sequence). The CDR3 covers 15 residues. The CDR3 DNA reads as TGTGCCAGCAGCCCGGGACAGGGAGACGGGGATACGCAGTATTTT. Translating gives CASSPGQGDGDTQYF.

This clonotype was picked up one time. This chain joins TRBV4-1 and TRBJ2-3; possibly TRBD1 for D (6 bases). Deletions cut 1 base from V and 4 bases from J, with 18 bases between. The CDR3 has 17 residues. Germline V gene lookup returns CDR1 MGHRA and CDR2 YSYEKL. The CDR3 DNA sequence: TGCGCCAGCAGCCAAGTACTGGCAGGGGCCAGATCAGATACGCAGTATTTT. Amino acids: CASSQVLAGARSDTQYF.

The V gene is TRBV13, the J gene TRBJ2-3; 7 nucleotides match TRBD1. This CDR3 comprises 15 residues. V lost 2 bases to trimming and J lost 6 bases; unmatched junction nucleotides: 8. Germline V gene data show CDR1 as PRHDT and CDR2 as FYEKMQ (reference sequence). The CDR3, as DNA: TGTGCCAGCAGCTTAAGGGGGCAGCAGGCGGATACGCAGTATTTT. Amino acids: CASSLRGQQADTQYF.

This chain's CDR3 is CASSPEGLINQPQHF. DNA for the CDR3: TGTGCCAGCAGTCCGGAGGGATTGATCAATCAGCCCCAGCATTTT. The chain combines TRBV7-4 with TRBJ1-5; D is unresolved. CDR1 and CDR2 (germline): SGHVT, SQSDAQ. The CDR3 sequence is 15 residues long. The V end lost 6 bases, the J end lost 3 bases, and 15 bases lay between the germline ends.